This paragraph reports one TCR beta chain. The antigen it binds to is not known. Nothing much larger sits one base from this clone, and base qualities are not available. The CDR3 sequence holds 14 residues, the cysteine and phenylalanine included. The read is trimmed to its CDR3 DNA, 42 bases read in frame from base 1. Sequences SGHRS (CDR1) and YFSETQ (CDR2) are obtained from the germline V gene. Compared with germline, V lacks 1 base and J lacks 5 bases; bases without a gene match: 5. These data come from a study of cytomegalovirus exposure and HLA in healthy donors (dated 2017 in TCRdb). Background on the whole study: In an earlier analysis of 587 of the donors, 250 to 300 Gb of sequence data and approximately 120 million unique TCR beta sequences from roughly 180 million T cells were reported. Around 320 gigabases of sequencing data and 80 million or so unique TCR sequences were included in an early release covering roughly 700 HLA-typed donors. Of the approximately 370 genotyped donors, approximately 80% were placed in the genetic ancestry cluster associated with self-reported Caucasian donors. The study aimed to test whether cataloging public T cell receptors could reveal signatures of past pathogen exposure. The study used immunosequencing to profile the T cell repertoires of 666 subjects and linked those repertoires to cytomegalovirus serostatus. Besides the first cohort of approximately 710 subjects, a separate validation cohort made up of 120 different subjects was used. The study combined high-throughput TCR immunosequencing, statistical association of individual TCRs with disease status, and machine learning to predict cytomegalovirus infection status. In a later analysis, previously published TCR beta repertoires from 550 to 700 donors were re-analyzed and high-resolution HLA genotyping was added so that TCR occurrence patterns could be studied. Rather than drawing on any new phenotypic data, the later analysis identified candidate immune exposures from TCR beta sequences and the way those sequences occurred across donors. An earlier analysis of 450 to 750 of the donors used high-throughput TCR beta sequencing to judge whether each TCR beta V gene segment behaved as functional or pseudogenic. Donor age, sex, ethnicity and CMV serostatus were compiled together with the repertoire data. Genome-wide SNP genotypes for about 55% of the 666 donors were used in a later genetic analysis, which treated that subset as a discovery cohort. Every repertoire in the discovery cohort had been generated on one and the same sequencing platform. HLA typing included class I and class II loci at four-digit resolution. Typing coverage varied by locus: roughly 620-640 donors for A, B, C, DRB1 and DQB1; roughly 560 for DQA1; about 590 for DPA1; more than 450 for DPB1. Because of strong linkage in the cohort, four or five DR-DQ haplotypes were treated as single units for association and clustering. Across roughly 420 genotyped donors of the cohort, an average of about 240,000 unique TCR beta nucleotide sequences per donor were sequenced, and about a sixth of those sequences were non-productive.

Broader findings and caveats from the paper: Several of the top co-occurrence clusters appeared to be linked to parvovirus B19, influenza, CMV and Epstein-Barr virus, according to a later analysis. Broadly in line with IMGT annotations, most TCR beta V segments showed up in productive rearrangements about 87% or about 30% of the time in an earlier analysis of around 550 of the donors. The study listed 164 TCR beta chains as associated with cytomegalovirus. Compared with equally common non-associated chains, HLA-associated TCR beta chains in a later analysis were more clonally expanded and had lower generation probabilities. Some IMGT-functional V segments, including TRBV6-2 and TRBV6-3, could not be distinguished by the 87-base-pair reads and were therefore excluded. Specific HLA alleles were associated with 16,951 TCR beta sequences at a false discovery rate of 0.05 in a later analysis. V-gene and J-gene trimming of TCR beta chains was associated with a missense DCLRE1C variant in a later genetic analysis, and the association was replicated in an independent cohort. For the cohort, immune exposure information was limited to CMV serostatus. When HLA alleles, especially DR and DQ, strongly co-occurred, attributing TCR associations to individual alleles was difficult. A further reported finding was that TCR beta sequences accurately predicted the HLA-A and HLA-B alleles for most subjects in the first cohort. Linkage disequilibrium might explain the correlated functional status among segregating V segments, but an unknown experimental factor could not be excluded. In a later analysis, TCR association rates were found to vary across HLA loci, with the most associated TCRs seen for DRB1 alleles and the fewest for HLA-C alleles. According to a later genetic analysis, donors in an Asian-associated ancestry cluster had fewer N-insertions in productive TCRs than the approximately 690-donor mean. While some public TCRs were present in many individuals, most TCR sequences turned up only very rarely across donors. In vitro tests confirmed that a few of the cytomegalovirus-associated TCR beta chains recognize cytomegalovirus antigens. About 17 rarely observed V segments, including chromosome 9 orphons, were excluded from the earlier analysis of several hundred of the donors because counts were too low. HLA typing was unavailable for some donors at each locus, so association tests used only the typed subset. The presence/absence analyses assumed that sequencing depth was roughly uniform across donors, and that assumption may not be true. The classifier was reported to diagnose cytomegalovirus status with high specificity and sensitivity in both the original and validation cohorts. It was suggested by the authors that the approach could potentially be generalized to other disease states and immunological phenotypes. In this cohort, only TCR beta chains were sequenced, and detectable features were limited by the absence of alpha or paired-chain data. The sequencing pipeline was judged likely to have produced a cluster of highly shared sequence variants as a technical artifact. A later analysis found that most CMV-associated TCR beta chains appeared HLA-restricted, with HLA associations seemingly driven largely by CMV exposure.

Preparation of the library involved the immunoSEQ multiplex PCR assay. The multiplex PCR relied on a mix of 60 forward primers for TCR Vbeta segments and 13 reverse primers for TCR Jbeta segments. The CDR3 region of rearranged TCR beta genes was amplified from genomic DNA with a multiplex PCR assay. The amplified TCR beta libraries were sequenced on the Illumina HiSeq System as 87-base-pair reads. Processing in the source paper ran as follows. A later analysis counted approximately 76 million unique TCR beta chains across the 600 to 850 repertoires, and some 12 million of these chains were shared by at least two donors. A nearest-neighbor algorithm error-corrected the raw reads and collapsed the reads into unique sequences, merging closely related sequences to remove PCR and sequencing errors. Alignment of CDR3 sequences to IMGT reference sequences was used to assign V, D and J gene segments. For a sequence to be retained, a match of at least six nucleotides was required to both a V gene segment and a J gene segment. A rearrangement was called productive if the CDR3 had no stop codons and remained in frame with V and J, and every other rearrangement was called non-productive. CDR3 was defined by IMGT convention, running from the second conserved V-encoded cysteine to the conserved J-encoded phenylalanine. In an earlier analysis of 500 to 650 of the donors, sequences lacking an unambiguous match to a single V gene segment were excluded. An earlier analysis of several hundred of the donors called V segments functional above 56.7% productive rearrangements and segregating when the between-donor standard deviation exceeded 5%. A statistical classification framework was developed to diagnose cytomegalovirus status using the catalog of TCR beta chain sequences. V and J gene assignment, in a later analysis, came from comparing TCR nucleotide sequences with IMGT/GENE-DB human TR gene sequences. The TCRdist pipeline was used in a later analysis to assign CDR3 sequences and most-parsimonious VDJ recombination scenarios. In a later analysis, each TCR beta chain was defined by its CDR3 amino acid sequence together with its V-gene family, and reads without a unique V-gene family were excluded. To address suspected cross-contamination and a sequencing artifact, a later analysis removed approximately 590 highly shared, low-generation-probability nucleotide sequences. In a later analysis, a clonal expansion index for each public chain was calculated from normalized within-repertoire ranks of inferred template counts. In a later analysis, generation probabilities were computed using a VDJ recombination model fitted to out-of-frame rearrangements, and the results were checked against IGoR. Hypergeometric tests were used in a later analysis to score TCR-TCR, TCR-HLA and TCR-CMV co-occurrence, with a repertoire-size bias correction applied to the TCR pairs. To estimate false discovery rates, a later analysis permuted the HLA or CMV assignments 20 times. In a later analysis, co-occurring TCRs were grouped with DBSCAN, and TCRdist sequence similarity was added when clustering was performed within HLA-allele-positive subsets. For co-occurrence clustering, repertoires with fewer than 30,000 or more than 120,000 public chains were excluded, along with roughly five repertoires with anomalous nucleotide sharing. TCRdb stores this immuneACCESS table with in-frame sequences only. Part of the clones is absent; in the studies checked, under half of the shortfall reflects unresolved V genes, and no reason is known for the rest. Clone size and the V and J calls come from that table; the DNA yielded D and trimming. The sample includes some 94,000 clones, with just under 70% observed a single time. The biggest ten clones account for 2.5% to 3% of the sample.

The cohort comprised under 700 healthy bone marrow donors. At the time of sampling, all cohort members were nominally healthy, though unrecorded immune exposures were likely present. The donor tested CMV seronegative and was one of the 352 seronegative cohort members. Each donor provided a peripheral blood sample, and peripheral blood mononuclear cells were used for TCR beta sequencing. The Qiagen DNeasy Blood Extraction Kit was used to extract genomic DNA from the blood cell samples. This chain is built from TRBV5-1 and TRBJ2-7; 8 of the junction bases match TRBD1. The material sequenced was PBMCs. The source of this sequence is a man in his fifties in good health and CMV-seronegative. The nucleotides are TGCGCCAGCAGCTTGCGGACAGGGACGGACGAGCAGTACTTC. Translation gives CASSLRTGTDEQYF.